Shown below are 7 T cell receptor beta chains from a single sample sequenced in a study of blood T cell repertoires in COVID-19. Here immunoSEQ multiplex PCR was the method, and the copy in TCRdb shows in-frame clones only, minus some. The sample lists about 79,000 clones, around 89% occurring once. The sequenced sample consisted of peripheral blood. Source of these receptors: a man between 65 and 79 years old with active or convalescent COVID-19.

This clone was detected only once. The gene calls are TRBV4-1 and TRBJ2-5; maybe TRBD1 (6 bases). This CDR3 region has 15 residues. In germline, CDR1 is MGHRA, CDR2 YSYEKL. Deletions cut 0 bases from V and 3 bases from J, with 11 bases between. The CDR3 coding sequence is TGCGCCAGCAGCCAAGATACGTACAGGGAAGAGACCCAGTACTTC. Translated: CASSQDTYREETQYF.

The chain couples TRBV5-6 to TRBJ2-3, with 11 bases aligning to TRBD2. V lost 0 bases and J lost 6; bases outside the gene matches: 3. This CDR3 has 15 amino acids. Germline V gene sequence: CDR1 SGHDT, CDR2 YYEEEE. The CDR3 sequence: CASSLASGRIDTQYF. The CDR3 nucleotides read TGTGCCAGCAGCTTGGCTAGCGGGAGGATCGATACGCAGTATTTT.

The CDR3 sequence: CSVAARGNTEAFF. The CDR3, as DNA: TGCAGCGTTGCAGCGAGAGGGAACACTGAAGCTTTCTTT. This sequence joins TRBV29-1 and TRBJ1-1; D uncertain. Germline V gene sequence: CDR1 SQVTM, CDR2 ANQGSEA. With 4 bases removed from V and 1 base from J, the gap between germline ends came to 10 bases. The CDR3 has 13 amino acids. Complete variable domain (other parts from reference TRBV29-1 and TRBJ1-1): SAVISQKPSRDICQRGTSLTIQCQVDSQVTMMFWYRQQPGQSLTLIATANQGSEATYESGFVIDKFPISRPNLTFSTLTVSNMSPEDSSIYLCSVAARGNTEAFFGQGTRLTVV.

The genes are TRBV30 and TRBJ1-2, with 8 bases identical to TRBD1. Germline V gives CDR1 GTSNPN, CDR2 SVGIG (reference sequence). V lost 3 bases, J lost 3 bases, and 15 bases stayed unmatched. This CDR3 region has 17 residues. The CDR3: CAWRRTGSGRGDYGYTF. In nucleotides, the CDR3 is TGTGCCTGGAGGAGGACAGGGTCAGGGAGGGGGGACTATGGCTACACCTTC.

This clone has only one observation. V is TRBV7-8 and J is TRBJ2-2, with D tentatively TRBD1 (5 bases). The CDR3 spans 16 residues. CDR1 and CDR2 (germline): SGHVS, FQNEAQ. V was cut by 11 bases and J by 7 bases, with 26 bases left in between. The CDR3 sequence is CASDRRRNTQGGELFF. DNA for the CDR3: TGTGCCTCAGACCGTAGACGGAACACTCAGGGCGGGGAGCTGTTTTTT.

This clone was counted a single time. The J gene is TRBJ1-4, the V gene TRBV19; the D gene is possibly TRBD1 (5 bases). Germline loops: CDR1 LNHDA, CDR2 SQIVND (reference sequence). The CDR3 loop spans 15 amino acids. Between the trimmed V and J ends, which lost 3 bases and 6 bases, there was a span of 14 bases. The CDR3 nucleotides are TGTGCCAGTAGTATCGGCGGGACCCCACATGAAAAACTGTTTTTT. Protein sequence: CASSIGGTPHEKLFF.

This clone was seen only a few times. V and J are TRBV5-1 and TRBJ2-3, with D perhaps TRBD1 (6 bases). V lost 5 bases and J lost 0, with 13 bases in between. Germline lookup yields CDR1 SGHRS and CDR2 YFSETQ. The CDR3 loop spans 15 amino acids. The CDR3 DNA follows: TGCGCCAGCAGGGAGACAGGCGGTAGCACAGATACGCAGTATTTT. Protein sequence: CASRETGGSTDTQYF.